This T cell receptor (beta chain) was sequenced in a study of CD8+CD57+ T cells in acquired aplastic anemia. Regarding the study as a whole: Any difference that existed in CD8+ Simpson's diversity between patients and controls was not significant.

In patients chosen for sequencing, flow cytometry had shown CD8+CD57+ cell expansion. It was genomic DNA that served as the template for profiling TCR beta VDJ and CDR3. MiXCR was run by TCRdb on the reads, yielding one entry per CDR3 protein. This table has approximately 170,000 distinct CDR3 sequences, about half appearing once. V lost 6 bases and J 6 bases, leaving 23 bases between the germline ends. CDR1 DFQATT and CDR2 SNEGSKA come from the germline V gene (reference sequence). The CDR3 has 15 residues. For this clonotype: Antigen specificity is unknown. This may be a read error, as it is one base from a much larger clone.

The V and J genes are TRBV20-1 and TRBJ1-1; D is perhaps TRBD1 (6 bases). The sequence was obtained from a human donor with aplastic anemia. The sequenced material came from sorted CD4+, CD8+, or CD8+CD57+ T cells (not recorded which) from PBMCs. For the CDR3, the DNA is TGCAGTGCGCCTAAGGGGGGGCAGGGGAGCGCTGAAGCTTTCTTT. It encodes CSAPKGGQGSAEAFF.